Below, one T cell receptor (beta chain) is given with its context. This table comes from immunoSEQ multiplex PCR, and its TCRdb copy is limited to in-frame clones, with some not included. Among under 250,000 clones listed, 82% were seen once. The sample comes from a study of blood T cell repertoires in COVID-19. V lost 5 bases and J lost 10, with 21 bases in between. The germline CDR1 and CDR2 sequences are SGHTA and FQGNSA. This CDR3 is 14 amino acids long. Sequenced sample: PBMCs or T cells enriched from blood (not recorded which). This TCR came from a woman in her sixties who had recovered from COVID-19. The V and J genes are TRBV7-2 and TRBJ2-7, with D perhaps matching TRBD2 (5 bases). The CDR3 nucleotides read TGTGCCAGCAGCCCCTCCCGGGATTCCCCAGTTCAGTACTTC. It specifies CASSPSRDSPVQYF.